The following is a TCR beta chain sequence with its context. The junction shows a germline mismatch at one end, possibly a read error. This sample was included in a study of blood T cell repertoires in COVID-19. The table came from immunoSEQ multiplex PCR; TCRdb's copy has only in-frame clones and leaves some out. The sample includes 150,000 to 200,000 clones, roughly 87% of them seen just once. Germline loops: CDR1 SGHNT, CDR2 YYREEE (reference sequence). This CDR3 comprises 14 residues. This chain joins TRBV5-4 and TRBJ2-5; weak D call: TRBD1 (7 bases). Material: PBMCs or T cells enriched from blood (not recorded which). The clonotype originates from a human donor with acute COVID-19. The donor label of this sample is uncertain. The CDR3 spells CASSGGTEEETQYF. As DNA, the CDR3 is TGTGCCAGCAGCGGGGGGACAGAGGAAGAAACCCAGTACTTC.